This T cell receptor beta chain was obtained from a study of graft-versus-host responses after intestinal transplantation. In the study overall: Transplant types were multivisceral, liver-intestinal, or isolated intestinal. The whole recipient group had anti-thymocyte globulin induction followed by tacrolimus and steroids for two to four years. Whole-study results and caveats: There were GvH clones found in recipient marrow, and some of them appeared first in ileum or blood.

TCRdb's copy holds only in-frame clones and misses some; the assay was immunoSEQ multiplex PCR. The sample includes about 48,000 clones, nearly 95% seen only once; the top ten take less than 2.5%. About this clone itself: Its antigen is unknown.

V shed 4 bases, J shed 2 bases, and the junction held 7 bases outside the gene matches. Germline CDR1 reads ENHRY; CDR2 reads SYGVKD. The CDR3 sequence is 16 residues long. The V and J genes are TRBV10-3 and TRBJ1-2; 10 bases fit TRBD1. Sequencing used unstimulated CD4+ T cells sorted from spleen or lymph node cells, obtained before transplant. The origin of this receptor is a human donor who was the organ donor for an intestinal transplant. The CDR3 DNA sequence: TGTGCCATCAGTGGGGTCGAGGACAGGGGGAACTATGGCTACACCTTC. This encodes CAISGVEDRGNYGYTF.